This TCR beta chain was sequenced during a study of beta chain features in type 1 diabetes. V was pared by 5 bases and J by 0 bases, with 2 bases of the junction left unmatched. The CDR3 runs 14 residues. Germline CDR1 reads SEHNR; CDR2 reads FQNEAQ (reference sequence). Without exception, sorted populations had purity beyond 98%. Reverse transcribing all isolated RNA meant expressed TCRB transcripts were sequenced. Sequenced by immunoSEQ multiplex PCR; TCRdb stores in-frame clones only, minus some. The profile covers 70,000 to 95,000 clones, with under 35% appearing a single time and about 0.48% taken by the ten largest. In its sample, this clone was seen a few times.

Sequenced sample: stem cell memory CD4+ T cells from blood. The TCR comes from a woman aged 18-30 years in good health. The chain employs TRBV7-9 and TRBJ2-7; 9 nucleotides line up with TRBD1. This CDR3 reads CASSGTGFSYEQYF. The DNA of the CDR3 is TGTGCCAGCAGCGGGACAGGGTTCTCCTACGAGCAGTACTTC.